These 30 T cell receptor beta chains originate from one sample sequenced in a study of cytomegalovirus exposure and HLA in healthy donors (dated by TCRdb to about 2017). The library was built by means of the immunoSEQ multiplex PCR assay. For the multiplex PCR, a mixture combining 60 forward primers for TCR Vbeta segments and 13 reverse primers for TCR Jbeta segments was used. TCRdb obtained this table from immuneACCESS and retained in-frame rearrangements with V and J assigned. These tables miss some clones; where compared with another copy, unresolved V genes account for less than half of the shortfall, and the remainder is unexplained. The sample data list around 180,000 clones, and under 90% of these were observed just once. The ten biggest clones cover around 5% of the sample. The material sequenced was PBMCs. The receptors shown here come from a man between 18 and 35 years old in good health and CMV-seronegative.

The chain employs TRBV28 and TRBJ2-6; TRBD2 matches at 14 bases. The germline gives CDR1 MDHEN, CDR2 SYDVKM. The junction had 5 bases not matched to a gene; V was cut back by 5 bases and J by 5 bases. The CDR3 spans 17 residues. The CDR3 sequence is CASSPGTSGSWANVLTF. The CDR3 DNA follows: TGTGCCAGCAGTCCCGGGACTAGCGGGAGTTGGGCCAACGTCCTGACTTTC.

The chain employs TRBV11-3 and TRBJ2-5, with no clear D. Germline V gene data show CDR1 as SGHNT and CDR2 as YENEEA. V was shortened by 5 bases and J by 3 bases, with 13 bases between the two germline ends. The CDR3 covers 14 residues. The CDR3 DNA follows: TGTGCCAGCAGCAAGCGCGGCCGGGAAGAGACCCAGTACTTC. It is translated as CASSKRGREETQYF.

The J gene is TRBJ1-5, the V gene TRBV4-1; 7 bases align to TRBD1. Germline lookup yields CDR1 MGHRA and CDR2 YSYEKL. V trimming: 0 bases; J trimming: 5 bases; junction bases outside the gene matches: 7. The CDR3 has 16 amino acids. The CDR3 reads CASSQERGRGDQPQHF. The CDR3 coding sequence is TGCGCCAGCAGCCAAGAGAGGGGCAGGGGGGATCAGCCCCAGCATTTT.

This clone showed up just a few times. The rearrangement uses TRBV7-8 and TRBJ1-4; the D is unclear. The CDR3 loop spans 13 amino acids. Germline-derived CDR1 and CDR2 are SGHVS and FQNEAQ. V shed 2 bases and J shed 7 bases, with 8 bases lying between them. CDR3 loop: CASSLTPGEKLFF. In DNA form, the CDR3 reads TGTGCCAGCAGCTTAACCCCAGGTGAAAAACTGTTTTTT.

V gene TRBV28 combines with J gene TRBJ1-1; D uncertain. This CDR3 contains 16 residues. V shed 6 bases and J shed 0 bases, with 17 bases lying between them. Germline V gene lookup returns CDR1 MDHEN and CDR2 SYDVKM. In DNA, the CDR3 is TGTGCCAGCAGACCTAATCCCCGGGAGATGAACACTGAAGCTTTCTTT. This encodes CASRPNPREMNTEAFF.

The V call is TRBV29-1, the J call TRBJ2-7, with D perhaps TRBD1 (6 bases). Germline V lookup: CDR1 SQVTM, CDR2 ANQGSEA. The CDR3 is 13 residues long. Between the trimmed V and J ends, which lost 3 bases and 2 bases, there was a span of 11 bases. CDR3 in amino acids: CSVEVDSTYEQYF. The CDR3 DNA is TGCAGCGTTGAGGTGGACAGCACCTACGAGCAGTACTTC.

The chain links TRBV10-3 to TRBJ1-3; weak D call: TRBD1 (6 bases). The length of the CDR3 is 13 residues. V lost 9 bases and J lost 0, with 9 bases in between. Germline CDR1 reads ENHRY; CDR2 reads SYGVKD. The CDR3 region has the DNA TGTGCCATTCAGGGGAGCTCTGGAAACACCATATATTTT. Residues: CAIQGSSGNTIYF.

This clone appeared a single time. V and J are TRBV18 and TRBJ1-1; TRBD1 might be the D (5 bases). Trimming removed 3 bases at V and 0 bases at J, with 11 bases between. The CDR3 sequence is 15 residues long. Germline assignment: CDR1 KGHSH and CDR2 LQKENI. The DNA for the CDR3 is TGTGCCAGCTCACCTTCGACAGAATTGAACACTGAAGCTTTCTTT. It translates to CASSPSTELNTEAFF.

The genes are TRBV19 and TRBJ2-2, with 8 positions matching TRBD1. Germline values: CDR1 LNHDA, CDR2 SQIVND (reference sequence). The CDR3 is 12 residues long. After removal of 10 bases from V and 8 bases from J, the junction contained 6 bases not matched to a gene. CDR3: CATDRGSGELFF. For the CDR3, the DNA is TGTGCCACTGACAGGGGCTCAGGGGAGCTGTTTTTT.

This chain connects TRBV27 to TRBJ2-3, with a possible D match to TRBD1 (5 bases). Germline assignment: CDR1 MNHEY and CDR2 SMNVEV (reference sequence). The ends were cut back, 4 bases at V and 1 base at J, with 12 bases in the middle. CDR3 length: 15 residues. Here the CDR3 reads CASSSPKGRTDTQYF. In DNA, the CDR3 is TGTGCCAGCAGTTCCCCCAAGGGGCGCACAGATACGCAGTATTTT.

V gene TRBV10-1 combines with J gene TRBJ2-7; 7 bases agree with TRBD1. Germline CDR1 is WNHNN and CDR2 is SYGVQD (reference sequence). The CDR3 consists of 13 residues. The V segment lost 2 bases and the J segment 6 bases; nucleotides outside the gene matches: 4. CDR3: CASSEPGQSEQYF. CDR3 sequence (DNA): TGCGCCAGCAGTGAGCCGGGACAGTCCGAGCAGTACTTC.

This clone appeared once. CDR3 coding DNA: TGTGCCAGCAGTCCTAGAATCGACGGGGTAAACTACGAGCAGTACTTC. It encodes CASSPRIDGVNYEQYF. The chain is built from TRBV11-2 and TRBJ2-7, with TRBD2 as a possible D gene (5 bases). Trimming took off 6 bases at V and 3 bases at J, with 21 bases between the two ends. CDR1 and CDR2 (germline): SGHAT, FQNNGV. The CDR3 length is 16 residues.

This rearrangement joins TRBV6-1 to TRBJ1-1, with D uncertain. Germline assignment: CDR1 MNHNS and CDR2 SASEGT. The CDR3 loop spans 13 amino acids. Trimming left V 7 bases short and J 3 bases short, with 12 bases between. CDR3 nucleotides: TGTGCCAGCACGTGGAGGGAGGACACTGAAGCTTTCTTT. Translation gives CASTWREDTEAFF.

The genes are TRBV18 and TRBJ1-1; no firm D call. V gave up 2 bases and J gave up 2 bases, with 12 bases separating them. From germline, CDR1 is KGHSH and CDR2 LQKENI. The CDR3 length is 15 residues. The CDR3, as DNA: TGTGCCAGCTCACCAGAGAGGGAATACAACACTGAAGCTTTCTTT. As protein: CASSPEREYNTEAFF.

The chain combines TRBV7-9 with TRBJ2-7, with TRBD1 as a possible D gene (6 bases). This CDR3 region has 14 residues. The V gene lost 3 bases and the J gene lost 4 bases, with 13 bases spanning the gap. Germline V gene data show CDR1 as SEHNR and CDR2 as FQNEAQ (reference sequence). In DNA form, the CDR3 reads TGTGCCAGCAGCTTTGGGGACACGAGGTACGAGCAGTACTTC. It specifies CASSFGDTRYEQYF.

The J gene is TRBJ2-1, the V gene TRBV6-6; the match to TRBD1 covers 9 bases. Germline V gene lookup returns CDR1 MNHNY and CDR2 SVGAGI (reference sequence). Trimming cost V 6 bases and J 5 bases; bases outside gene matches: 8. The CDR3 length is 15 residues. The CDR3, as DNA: TGTGCCAGCAGCTCAACCGGGACAGGGCACAATGAGCAGTTCTTC. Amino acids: CASSSTGTGHNEQFF.

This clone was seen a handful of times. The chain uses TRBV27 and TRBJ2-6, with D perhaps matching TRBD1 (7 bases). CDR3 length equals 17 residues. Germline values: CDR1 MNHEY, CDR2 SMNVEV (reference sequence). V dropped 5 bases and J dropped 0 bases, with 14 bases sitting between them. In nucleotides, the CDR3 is TGTGCCAGCAGTGGAGGGGGCAGCTACTCTGGGGCCAACGTCCTGACTTTC. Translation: CASSGGGSYSGANVLTF.

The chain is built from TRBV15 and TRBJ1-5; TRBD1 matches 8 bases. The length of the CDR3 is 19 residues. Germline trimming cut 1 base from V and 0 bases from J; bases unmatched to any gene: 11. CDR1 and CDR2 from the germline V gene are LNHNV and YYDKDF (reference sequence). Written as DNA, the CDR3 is TGTGCCACCAGCAGAGGGTTTTCAGGGGGCCTCTATAGCAATCAGCCCCAGCATTTT. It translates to CATSRGFSGGLYSNQPQHF.

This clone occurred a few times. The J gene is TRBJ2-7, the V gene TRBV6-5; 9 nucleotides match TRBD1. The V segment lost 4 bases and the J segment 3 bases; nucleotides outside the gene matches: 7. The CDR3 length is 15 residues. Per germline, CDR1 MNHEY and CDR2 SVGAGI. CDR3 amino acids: CASSWGQGLLYEQYF. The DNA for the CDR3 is TGTGCCAGCAGTTGGGGACAGGGCCTACTCTACGAGCAGTACTTC.

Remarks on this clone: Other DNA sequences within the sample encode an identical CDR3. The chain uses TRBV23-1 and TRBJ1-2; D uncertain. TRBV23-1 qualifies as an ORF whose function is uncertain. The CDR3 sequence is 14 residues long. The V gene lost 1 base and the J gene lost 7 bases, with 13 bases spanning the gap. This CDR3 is CASSQLGGSGGYTF. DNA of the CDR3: TGCGCCAGCAGTCAATTAGGCGGGAGCGGTGGCTACACCTTC.

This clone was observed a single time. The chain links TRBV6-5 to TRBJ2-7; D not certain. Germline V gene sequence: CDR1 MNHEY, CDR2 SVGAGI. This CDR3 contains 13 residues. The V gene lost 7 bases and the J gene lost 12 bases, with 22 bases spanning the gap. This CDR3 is CASKLRPHSQSYF. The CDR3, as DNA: TGTGCCAGCAAACTTCGTCCCCATTCACAGTCGTACTTC.

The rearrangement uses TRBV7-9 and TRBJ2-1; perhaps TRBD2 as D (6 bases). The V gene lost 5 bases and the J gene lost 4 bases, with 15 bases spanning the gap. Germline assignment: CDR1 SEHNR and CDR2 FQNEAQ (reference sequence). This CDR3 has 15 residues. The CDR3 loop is CASSPRRAQYNEQFF. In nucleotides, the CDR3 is TGTGCCAGCAGCCCACGGAGGGCCCAATACAATGAGCAGTTCTTC.

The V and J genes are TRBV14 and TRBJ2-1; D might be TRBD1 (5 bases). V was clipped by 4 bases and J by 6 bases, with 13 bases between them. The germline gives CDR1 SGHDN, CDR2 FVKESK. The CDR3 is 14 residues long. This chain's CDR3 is CASSLRPDTNEQFF. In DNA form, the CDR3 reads TGTGCCAGCAGCCTTCGACCGGACACCAATGAGCAGTTCTTC.

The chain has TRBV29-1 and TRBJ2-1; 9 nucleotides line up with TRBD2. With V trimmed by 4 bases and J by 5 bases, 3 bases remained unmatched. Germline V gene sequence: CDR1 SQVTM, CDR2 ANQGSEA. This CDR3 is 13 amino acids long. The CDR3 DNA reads TGCAGCGTTGGGACTAGCGCCAACAATGAGCAGTTCTTC. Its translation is CSVGTSANNEQFF.

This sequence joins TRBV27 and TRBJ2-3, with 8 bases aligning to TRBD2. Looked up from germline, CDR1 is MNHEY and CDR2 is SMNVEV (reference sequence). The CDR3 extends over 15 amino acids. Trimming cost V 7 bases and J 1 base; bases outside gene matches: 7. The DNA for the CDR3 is TGTGCCAGCAAACTAGCGGCCGGGGGCACAGATACGCAGTATTTT. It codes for CASKLAAGGTDTQYF.

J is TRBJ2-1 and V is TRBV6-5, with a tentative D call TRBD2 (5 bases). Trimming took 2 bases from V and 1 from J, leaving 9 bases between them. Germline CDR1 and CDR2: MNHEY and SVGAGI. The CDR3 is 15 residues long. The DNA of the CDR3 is TGTGCCAGCAGTTACGCTGAGGGATCCTACAATGAGCAGTTCTTC. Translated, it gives CASSYAEGSYNEQFF.

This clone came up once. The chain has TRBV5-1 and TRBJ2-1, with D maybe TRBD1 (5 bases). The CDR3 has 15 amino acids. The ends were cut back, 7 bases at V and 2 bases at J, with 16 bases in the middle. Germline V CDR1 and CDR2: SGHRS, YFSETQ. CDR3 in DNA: TGCGCCAGCCTTAGGGGCGAGGCGGCCTACAATGAGCAGTTCTTC. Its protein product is CASLRGEAAYNEQFF.

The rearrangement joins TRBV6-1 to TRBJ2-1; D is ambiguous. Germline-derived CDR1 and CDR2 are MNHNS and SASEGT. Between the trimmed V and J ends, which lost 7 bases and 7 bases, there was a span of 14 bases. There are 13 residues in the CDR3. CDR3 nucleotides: TGTGCCAGCAAAGACCCCGGGTTGAATGAGCAGTTCTTC. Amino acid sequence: CASKDPGLNEQFF.

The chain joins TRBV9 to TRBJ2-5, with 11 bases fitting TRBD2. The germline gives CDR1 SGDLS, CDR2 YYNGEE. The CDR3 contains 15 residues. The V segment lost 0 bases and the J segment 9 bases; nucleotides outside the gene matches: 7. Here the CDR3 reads CASSVGLAGTEAQYF. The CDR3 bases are TGTGCCAGCAGCGTAGGACTAGCGGGAACTGAGGCCCAGTACTTC.

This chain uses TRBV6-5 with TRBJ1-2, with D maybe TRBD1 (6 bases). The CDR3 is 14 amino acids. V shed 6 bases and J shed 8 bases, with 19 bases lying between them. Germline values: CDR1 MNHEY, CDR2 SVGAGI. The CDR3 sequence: CASRTIGQSQGYTF. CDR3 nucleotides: TGTGCCAGCAGAACTATAGGACAGAGCCAAGGCTACACCTTC.